This T cell receptor beta chain was retrieved from a study of shared clonotypes between healthy human individuals. Study-level findings and limits: Researchers sampled only blood; tissue repertoires likely differ. Shared across a few donors were around 5% of the naive CD4 clonotypes.

To note about this clone: The antigen is not known.

Adult donors, all healthy and HIV-negative, had no recent acute infections or vaccinations. Both subsets, CD45RA+ naive and CD45RA-negative memory, were split from the CD4+ cells. Clones were read by immunoSEQ multiplex PCR, and TCRdb kept only the in-frame ones, dropping some. Of over 2 million clones in the sample, around 95% were seen once. V lost 3 bases to trimming and J lost 7 bases, with 12 bases between them. The CDR3 runs to 13 residues. Germline V gene data show CDR1 as SEHNR and CDR2 as FQNEAQ (reference sequence). The TCR comes from a young man in good health. What was sequenced was naive CD4+ T cells sorted from blood. Subset noted: CD45RA+ positively selected. The V call is TRBV7-9, the J call TRBJ1-2; tentative D call: TRBD1 (6 bases). The CDR3: CASSFTGFAGYTF. CDR3 in DNA: TGTGCCAGCAGCTTTACAGGGTTTGCTGGCTACACCTTC.